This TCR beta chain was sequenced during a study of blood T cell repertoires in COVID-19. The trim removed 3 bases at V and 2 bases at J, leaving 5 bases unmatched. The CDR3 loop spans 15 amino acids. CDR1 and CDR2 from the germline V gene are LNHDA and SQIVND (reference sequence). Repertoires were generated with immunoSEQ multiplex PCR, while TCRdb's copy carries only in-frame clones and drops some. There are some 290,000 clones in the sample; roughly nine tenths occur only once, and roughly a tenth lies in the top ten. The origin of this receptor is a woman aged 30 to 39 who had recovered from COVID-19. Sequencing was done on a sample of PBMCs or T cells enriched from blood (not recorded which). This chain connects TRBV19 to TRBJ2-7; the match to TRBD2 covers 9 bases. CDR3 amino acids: CASSILAGATYEQYF. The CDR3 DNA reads TGTGCCAGTAGTATCTTAGCGGGAGCAACCTACGAGCAGTACTTC.